This TCR beta chain stems from a study of cytomegalovirus exposure and HLA in healthy donors. For this clone: Its specificity is unknown.

V lost 1 base and J lost 7; bases outside the gene matches: 4. This CDR3 is 14 amino acids long. Germline assignment: CDR1 SGHVS and CDR2 FQNEAQ. Regarding the study as a whole: More clonal expansion characterized HLA-associated TCR beta chains than equally common others in a later analysis.

Amplification used 60 Vbeta primers and 13 Jbeta primers. Assay: immunoSEQ multiplex PCR; the TCRdb copy retains only in-frame clones and omits some. The table records 170,000 or so clones, over 65% of them present only once. Source material: PBMCs. This sequence was found in a woman between 40 and 50 years old in good health and CMV-seronegative. The chain has TRBV7-8 and TRBJ2-1; 7 bases fit TRBD1. As DNA, the CDR3 is TGTGCCAGCAGCTTAGAAACAGGGGAAAATGAGCAGTTCTTC. This gives the protein CASSLETGENEQFF.